This T cell receptor beta chain was captured in a study of blood T cell repertoires in COVID-19. Background on the study: Samples representing acute and convalescent COVID-19 were sourced from the United States, Italy and Spain. Nucleic acid was either cDNA or gDNA, and it came from T cells, B-cell-depleted T cells, or PBMCs.

Individuals drawn from approximately 26 US areas were about 18 to 95 years old. Each participant's cohort was designated according to participant-reported clinical history. The assay was immunoSEQ multiplex PCR, and TCRdb's table has in-frame clones only and misses some. The repertoire holds a few hundred thousand clones, around 80% seen once, with over 7% in the top ten. The CDR3 spans 14 residues. Germline V gives CDR1 GTSNPN, CDR2 SVGIG (reference sequence). V lost 2 bases, J lost 4 bases, and 14 bases lay in between. Sequencing input: PBMCs or T cells enriched from blood (not recorded which). The chain couples TRBV30 to TRBJ2-5; TRBD1 might be the D (6 bases). This sequence was found in a woman aged 35 to 49 with acute COVID-19. CDR3 residues: CAWSNLGAGETQYF. In DNA form, the CDR3 reads TGTGCCTGGAGTAATCTGGGGGCCGGAGAGACCCAGTACTTC.